This TCR beta chain emerged from a study of blood T cell repertoires in COVID-19. Background on the study: T cells, B-cell-depleted T cells, or PBMCs provided the cDNA or gDNA that served as material.

This table comes from immunoSEQ multiplex PCR, and its TCRdb copy is limited to in-frame clones, with some not included. The sample lists about 47,000 clones, 68% occurring once. The sequenced sample was peripheral blood. This TCR was sampled from a woman between 70 and 85 years old with acute or convalescent COVID-19.

This CDR3 is CASATSGLLSYEQYF. Written as DNA, the CDR3 is TGTGCCAGCGCAACTTCGGGACTCCTCTCCTACGAGCAGTACTTC. V and J are TRBV27 and TRBJ2-7, with D perhaps matching TRBD2 (6 bases). The CDR3 runs to 15 residues. V shed 8 bases and J shed 0 bases, with 17 bases lying between them. The germline CDR1 and CDR2 sequences are MNHEY and SMNVEV (reference sequence).